This T cell receptor (beta chain) is from a study of Ad26.COV2.S vaccination and SARS-CoV-2 variants. Study-wide background: Trial arm assignment for the donor was COV1001 Ad26.COV2.S.

For this clone: What it binds is not known.

Using immunoSEQ multiplex PCR, the repertoire was profiled, and TCRdb retains in-frame clones only, with some absent. The sample lists 250,000 to 300,000 clones; more than 75% were seen once. General study results and limits: Breadth, reportedly substantial, characterized the spike-specific CD8+ and CD4+ T cell responses after vaccination.

Treatment specified: around 19 received Ad26.COV2.S at low or high dose, single or two shots; five or six received placebo; per-sample allocation not given. Sampling occurred on day 63 after the first vaccine or placebo injection. The sequence came from a person aged 18-65 years who received the Ad26.COV2.S COVID-19 vaccine or a placebo. The sequences come from peripheral blood, collected in a trial of Ad26.COV2.S vaccine versus placebo.

CDR3 in amino acids: CASSPGLAGVETQYF. The CDR3, as DNA: TGTGCCAGCAGCCCGGGACTAGCGGGGGTCGAGACCCAGTACTTC. The chain uses TRBV7-3 and TRBJ2-5; 14 bases line up with TRBD2. Germline CDR1 reads SGHTA; CDR2 reads FQGTGA. The CDR3 is 15 amino acids. V was pared by 5 bases and J by 5 bases, with 4 bases of the junction left unmatched.